The clone carrying this TCR beta chain was counted once. Participants were aged roughly 18 to 89 years, lived in 24 US areas, and enrolled virtually. Clinical histories supplied by participants themselves formed the basis of cohort assignment. Donors of Cohort 3 who recovered were those that had two negative PCRs, clearance, or symptom resolution. The CDR3 consists of 18 residues. The V gene's germline CDR1 is MDHEN and CDR2 SYDVKM. Trimming took off 1 base at V and 1 base at J, with 17 bases between the two ends. Measured with immunoSEQ multiplex PCR; TCRdb has only the in-frame clones, and not every one. The top ten hold about 0.93% of the sample, which has 300,000 to 450,000 clones, over 75% seen once. The record originates from a study of blood T cell repertoires in COVID-19.

The sample comprised PBMCs or T cells enriched from blood (not recorded which). This sequence originates from a woman in her 30s who had recovered from COVID-19. The rearrangement joins TRBV28 to TRBJ1-3, with no clear D. The CDR3 sequence: CASSLLVPGSISGNTIYF. CDR3 DNA: TGTGCCAGCAGTTTATTGGTCCCAGGTTCAATATCTGGAAACACCATATATTTT.